The 22 T cell receptor beta chains below were found in one sample sequenced in a study of naive and memory T cell subsets. Findings of the study overall: Especially in CD8 cells, naive repertoires contained a few larger clonotypes, possibly CD45RA-re-expressing memory cells.

Their target antigens are unknown. An equimolar mix of two oligonucleotides served as the beta constant-region primer for TRBC1 and TRBC2. Nested alpha and beta constant-region primers with the SP2 primer drove four PCR rounds on ligated cDNA. One entry per CDR3 protein, called by TCRdb with MiXCR from the UMI-ligation and nested PCR reads. The repertoire holds around 83,000 distinct CDR3 sequences, with about 11% as singletons. The sequenced sample consisted of naive CD4+ T cells from blood. The receptor source for this set is a human donor in good health.

A few counts support this clonotype. V gene TRBV20-1 combines with J gene TRBJ2-2; D gene uncertain. V was clipped by 0 bases and J by 1 base, with 6 bases between them. The V gene's germline CDR1 is DFQATT and CDR2 SNEGSKA (reference sequence). The CDR3 is 14 amino acids. CDR3: CSARDRRNTGELFF. The CDR3, as DNA: TGCAGTGCTAGAGACAGGCGGAACACCGGGGAGCTGTTTTTT.

This clonotype came up many times. The chain uses TRBV2 and TRBJ2-3, with TRBD1 matching over 8 bases. CDR3 length: 13 residues. Germline V CDR1 and CDR2: SNHLY, FYNNEI. V shed 11 bases, J shed 7 bases, and the junction held 11 bases outside the gene matches. This CDR3 is CASSDREVYTQYF. The DNA of the CDR3 is TGTGCCTCCTCGGACAGGGAAGTTTATACGCAGTATTTT.

The sample holds many counts of this clonotype. The V and J genes are TRBV27 and TRBJ2-3; TRBD1 matches at 10 bases. V shed 4 bases and J 3 bases; nucleotides not matched to a gene: 4. Germline V gene sequence: CDR1 MNHEY, CDR2 SMNVEV (reference sequence). The CDR3 runs 15 residues. The CDR3 region is CASSSWGQGTDTQYF. CDR3 coding DNA: TGTGCCAGCAGTTCCTGGGGACAGGGGACAGATACGCAGTATTTT.

The rearrangement uses TRBV5-4 and TRBJ2-3; D might be TRBD1 (5 bases). CDR3 length equals 17 residues. V was cut by 3 bases and J by 2 bases, with 19 bases left in between. Germline-derived CDR1 and CDR2 are SGHNT and YYREEE (reference sequence). The CDR3 here is CASSSGALGRNTDTQYF. Here the CDR3 DNA reads TGTGCCAGCAGCTCCGGAGCCTTGGGGCGGAACACAGATACGCAGTATTTT.

This clonotype showed up many times. The chain employs TRBV6-1 and TRBJ2-6; D is unresolved. There are 13 residues in the CDR3. Germline V CDR1 and CDR2: MNHNS, SASEGT. With 6 bases removed from V and 4 bases from J, the gap between germline ends came to 7 bases. The CDR3: CASRGWGANVLTF. CDR3 nucleotides: TGTGCCAGCAGGGGGTGGGGGGCCAACGTCCTGACTTTC.

This clonotype was detected many times. V is TRBV12-3 or TRBV12-4 and J is TRBJ1-1; no clear D gene. The CDR3 spans 14 residues. The V gene lost 6 bases and the J gene lost 1 base, with 12 bases spanning the gap. The CDR3 loop reads CASSQTSTNTEAFF. Here the CDR3 DNA reads TGTGCCAGCAGCCAAACATCGACGAACACTGAAGCTTTCTTT.

The V and J genes are TRBV29-1 and TRBJ1-4; 7 bases line up with TRBD1. The CDR3 is 14 amino acids. Germline CDR1 and CDR2: SQVTM and ANQGSEA. Trimming removed 6 bases from V and 4 bases from J; junction bases left unmatched: 8. CDR3 sequence reads: CSVTRQGGNEKLFF. The CDR3 DNA reads TGCAGCGTCACCCGACAGGGAGGTAATGAAAAACTGTTTTTT.

In regard to this clonotype: Germline and junction disagree at one end, which may indicate a read error. The V gene is TRBV12-3 or TRBV12-4, the J gene TRBJ2-7; D possibly corresponds to TRBD2 (6 bases). The CDR3 loop spans 17 amino acids. CDR3 DNA sequence: TGTGCCAGCAGTTTTTGGCTCCGGCCAGGGAGGTCCTACGAGCAGCACTTC. Translated, it gives CASSFWLRPGRSYEQHF.

V gene TRBV28 combines with J gene TRBJ1-2; 8 bases map to TRBD1. Germline-derived CDR1 and CDR2 are MDHEN and SYDVKM. The CDR3 spans 14 residues. V was clipped by 3 bases and J by 6 bases; unmatched bases: 6. CDR3 coding DNA: TGTGCCAGCAGTTTTGACGACAGGGGCCATGGCTACACCTTC. Encoded protein: CASSFDDRGHGYTF.

V gene TRBV20-1 combines with J gene TRBJ2-1; D remains ambiguous. The CDR3 has 13 amino acids. CDR1 is DFQATT and CDR2 is SNEGSKA in the germline V gene (reference sequence). The V end was cut by 4 bases, the J end by 2 bases, with 9 bases between. CDR3 sequence: CSANMAAYNEQFF. DNA for the CDR3: TGCAGTGCTAATATGGCTGCCTACAATGAGCAGTTCTTC.

In this sample, this clonotype turned up a few times. The gene calls are TRBV29-1 and TRBJ2-3; weak D call: TRBD2 (6 bases). Germline V gene lookup returns CDR1 SQVTM and CDR2 ANQGSEA. V was clipped by 6 bases and J by 3 bases, with 19 bases between them. CDR3 size: 15 residues. CDR3 sequence: CSVMRGTQQTDTQYF. The CDR3 coding sequence is TGCAGCGTCATGCGCGGGACCCAACAAACAGATACGCAGTATTTT.

This clonotype was picked up a small number of times. The CDR3 here is CASSVRQNTEAFF. In DNA form, the CDR3 reads TGTGCCAGCAGCGTCAGACAGAACACTGAAGCTTTCTTT. The chain employs TRBV7-9 and TRBJ1-1, with D unclear. This CDR3 is built from 13 residues. The V end lost 5 bases, the J end lost 1 base, and 8 bases lay between the germline ends. Per germline, CDR1 SEHNR and CDR2 FQNEAQ (reference sequence).

In this sample, this clonotype turned up many times. V is TRBV20-1 and J is TRBJ2-5; a possible D gene is TRBD2 (5 bases). The CDR3 consists of 14 residues. Germline V lookup: CDR1 DFQATT, CDR2 SNEGSKA (reference sequence). Trimming pared 7 bases from V and 4 bases from J, leaving 19 bases between. The CDR3 DNA is TGCAGTGGAAGTCGGGGTGGGCCGGCAGAGACCCAGTACTTC. Its protein is CSGSRGGPAETQYF.

The chain joins TRBV5-4 to TRBJ2-3; the D gene is possibly TRBD2 (6 bases). Germline CDR1 and CDR2: SGHNT and YYREEE (reference sequence). V lost 2 bases and J 4 bases, leaving 11 bases between the germline ends. This CDR3 spans 14 amino acids. CDR3 DNA: TGTGCCAGCAGCTTCCGGGGGAGCTCAGATACGCAGTATTTT. This codes for CASSFRGSSDTQYF.

The genes are TRBV7-9 and TRBJ1-4, with D possibly matching TRBD1 (5 bases). V was shortened by 5 bases and J by 7 bases, with 17 bases between the two germline ends. CDR1 and CDR2 from the germline V gene are SEHNR and FQNEAQ (reference sequence). The CDR3 runs to 15 residues. This CDR3 reads CASSPQQAGSEKLFF. CDR3 in DNA: TGTGCCAGCAGCCCCCAACAGGCGGGTAGTGAAAAACTGTTTTTT. Full variable domain (outside the CDR3, taken from reference TRBV7-9 and TRBJ1-4): DTGVSQNPRHKITKRGQNVTFRCDPISEHNRLYWYRQTLGQGPEFLTYFQNEAQLEKSRLLSDRFSAERPKGSFSTLEIQRTEQGDSAMYLCASSPQQAGSEKLFFGSGTQLSVL.

The genes are TRBV14 and TRBJ2-1; 8 positions agree with TRBD1. Per germline, CDR1 SGHDN and CDR2 FVKESK. Trimming removed 3 bases from V and 4 bases from J; junction bases left unmatched: 8. CDR3 length: 16 residues. CDR3 bases: TGTGCCAGCAGCCACGACCGGACAGGGCGATACAATGAGCAGTTCTTC. Translation gives CASSHDRTGRYNEQFF.

The table lists this clonotype with many counts. The chain is built from TRBV24-1 and TRBJ1-1, with D possibly matching TRBD1 (5 bases). Trimming left V 7 bases short and J 4 bases short, with 12 bases between. The CDR3 contains 13 residues. The germline V gene encodes CDR1 KGHDR and CDR2 SFDVKD. The DNA of the CDR3 is TGTGCCACCAGCCGCGGGGGTTTCACTGAAGCTTTCTTT. Encoded protein: CATSRGGFTEAFF.

The rearrangement uses TRBV5-8 and TRBJ2-7, with 9 nucleotides matching TRBD2. The CDR3 sequence is 15 residues long. The trim removed 0 bases at V and 3 bases at J, leaving 4 bases unmatched. From germline, CDR1 is SGHTS and CDR2 YDEGEE. This chain's CDR3 is CASSLGASGIYEQYF. In nucleotides, the CDR3 is TGTGCCAGCAGCTTGGGTGCTAGCGGGATCTACGAGCAGTACTTC.

The chain carries TRBV6-6 and TRBJ2-7; D may match TRBD1 or TRBD2 (5 bases each). The CDR3 covers 15 residues. Per germline, CDR1 MNHNY and CDR2 SVGAGI (reference sequence). V was shortened by 3 bases and J by 6 bases, with 18 bases between the two germline ends. The CDR3 DNA reads as TGTGCCAGCAGTTATGGCCCCGGGACCCCACCCGAGCAGTACTTC. Protein product: CASSYGPGTPPEQYF.

This clonotype appeared a few times. V is TRBV12-3 or TRBV12-4 and J is TRBJ2-7, with D possibly called TRBD1 or TRBD2 (5 bases each). The CDR3 consists of 14 residues. Trimming stripped 3 bases from V and 2 bases from J, with 11 bases between. CDR3 coding DNA: TGTGCCAGCAGTTTTGGTCCGGGACCCTACGAGCAGTACTTC. As protein: CASSFGPGPYEQYF.

This clonotype has more than one count but fewer than ten. The chain couples TRBV6-1 to TRBJ1-1, with unresolved D. The CDR3 runs to 14 residues. Trimming removed 1 base from V and 1 base from J, with 7 bases in between. Germline CDR1 reads MNHNS; CDR2 reads SASEGT. The CDR3 nucleotides read TGTGCCAGCAGTGAAGTGCGGGGGAACACTGAAGCTTTCTTT. Translating it yields CASSEVRGNTEAFF.

The chain couples TRBV12-3 or TRBV12-4 to TRBJ2-3, with D perhaps TRBD1 (5 bases). The CDR3 length is 13 residues. Between the trimmed V and J ends, which lost 1 base and 9 bases, there was a span of 11 bases. CDR3 nucleotides: TGTGCCAGCAGTTTAGGCCCTTCAGGGACGCAGTATTTT. This encodes CASSLGPSGTQYF.